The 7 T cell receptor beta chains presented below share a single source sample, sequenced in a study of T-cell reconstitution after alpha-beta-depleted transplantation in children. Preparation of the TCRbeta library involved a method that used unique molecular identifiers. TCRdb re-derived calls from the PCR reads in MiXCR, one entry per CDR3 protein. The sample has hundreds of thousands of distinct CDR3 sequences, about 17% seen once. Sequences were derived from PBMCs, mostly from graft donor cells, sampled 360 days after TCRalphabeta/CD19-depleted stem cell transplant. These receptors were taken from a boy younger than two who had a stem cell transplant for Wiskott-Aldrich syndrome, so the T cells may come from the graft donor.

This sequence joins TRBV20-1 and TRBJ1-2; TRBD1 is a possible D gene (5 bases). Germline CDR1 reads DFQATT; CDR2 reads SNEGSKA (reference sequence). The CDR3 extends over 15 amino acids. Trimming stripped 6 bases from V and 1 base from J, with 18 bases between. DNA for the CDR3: TGCAGTGCCCCCCTGGACACGGAATTTAACTATGGCTACACCTTC. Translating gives CSAPLDTEFNYGYTF.

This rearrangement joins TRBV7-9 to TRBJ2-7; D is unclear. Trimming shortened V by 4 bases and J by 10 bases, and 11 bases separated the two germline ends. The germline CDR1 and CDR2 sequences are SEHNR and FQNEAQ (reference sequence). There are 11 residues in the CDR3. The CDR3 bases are TGTGCCAGCAGCTCCGGAATGGGTCAGTACTTC. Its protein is CASSSGMGQYF.

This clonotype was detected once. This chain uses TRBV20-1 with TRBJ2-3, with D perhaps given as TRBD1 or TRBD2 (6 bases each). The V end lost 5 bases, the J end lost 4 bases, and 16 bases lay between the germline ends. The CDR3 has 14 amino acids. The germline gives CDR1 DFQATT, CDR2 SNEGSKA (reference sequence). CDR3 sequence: CSAQGSGRPDTQYF. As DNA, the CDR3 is TGCAGTGCTCAGGGGTCGGGGAGGCCAGATACGCAGTATTTT.

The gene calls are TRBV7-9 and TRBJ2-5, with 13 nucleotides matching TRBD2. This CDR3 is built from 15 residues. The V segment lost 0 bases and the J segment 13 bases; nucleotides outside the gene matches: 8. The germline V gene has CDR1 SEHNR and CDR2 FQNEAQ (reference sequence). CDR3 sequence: CASSLATGLAGSLYF. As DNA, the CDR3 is TGTGCCAGCAGCTTAGCCACGGGACTAGCGGGGTCCCTGTACTTC. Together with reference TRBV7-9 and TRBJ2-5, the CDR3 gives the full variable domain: DTGVSQNPRHKITKRGQNVTFRCDPISEHNRLYWYRQTLGQGPEFLTYFQNEAQLEKSRLLSDRFSAERPKGSFSTLEIQRTEQGDSAMYLCASSLATGLAGSLYFGPGTRLLVL.

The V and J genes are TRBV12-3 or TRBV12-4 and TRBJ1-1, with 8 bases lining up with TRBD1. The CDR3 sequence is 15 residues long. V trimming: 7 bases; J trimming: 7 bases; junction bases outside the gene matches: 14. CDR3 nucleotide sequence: TGTGCCAGCACTAATCACCGCGGACAGGGTGGTGAAGCTTTCTTT. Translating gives CASTNHRGQGGEAFF.

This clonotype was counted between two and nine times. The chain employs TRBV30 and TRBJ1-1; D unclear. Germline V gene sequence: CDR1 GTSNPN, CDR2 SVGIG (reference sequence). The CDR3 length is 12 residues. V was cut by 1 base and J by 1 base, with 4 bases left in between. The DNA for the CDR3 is TGTGCCTGGAGTGAGGGGAACACTGAAGCTTTCTTT. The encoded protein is CAWSEGNTEAFF.

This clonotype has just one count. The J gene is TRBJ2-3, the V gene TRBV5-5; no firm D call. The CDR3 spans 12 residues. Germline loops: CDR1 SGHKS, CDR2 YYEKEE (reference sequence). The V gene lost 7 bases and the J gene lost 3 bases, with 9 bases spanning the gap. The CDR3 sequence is CASGPRTDTQYF. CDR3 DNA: TGTGCCAGCGGCCCTCGTACAGATACGCAGTATTTT.